This T cell receptor (beta chain) emerged from a study of T cell repertoires in cytomegalovirus infection. Study in general: It was the public TCR beta signatures that indicated both CMV infection and matching HLA type. Whole-study results and caveats: Summed frequency of shared TCR beta families picked out CMV carriers who also had the relevant HLA. HLA-C-restricted TCR beta clonotypes specific for CMV led the ex vivo response.

As for this clonotype: What it recognizes is unknown.

TCRdb reprocessed the reads via MiXCR and lists one record per CDR3 protein. Of approximately 400,000 distinct CDR3 sequences listed, approximately 33% are singletons. CDR3 length equals 14 residues. Germline V gives CDR1 LNHDA, CDR2 SQIVND (reference sequence). The V segment lost 3 bases and the J segment 8 bases; nucleotides outside the gene matches: 6. The sequence came from a human donor in good health (CMV status not recorded). Some clones in this sample may be carry-over from other donors' samples. This sequence joins TRBV19 and TRBJ2-1; the match to TRBD1 covers 8 bases. The sequencing sample was made of PBMCs. Here the CDR3 DNA reads TGTGCCAGTAGTATCTCGGACAGGGCCGATGAGCAGTTCTTC. Translating it yields CASSISDRADEQFF.